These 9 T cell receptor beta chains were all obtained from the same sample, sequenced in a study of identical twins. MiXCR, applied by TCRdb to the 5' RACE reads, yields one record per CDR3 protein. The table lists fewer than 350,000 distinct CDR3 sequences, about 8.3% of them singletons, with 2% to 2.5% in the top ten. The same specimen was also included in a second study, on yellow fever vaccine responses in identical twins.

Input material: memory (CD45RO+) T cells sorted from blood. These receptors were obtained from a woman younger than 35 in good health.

CDR3: CATSSDPQETQYF. DNA for the CDR3: TGTGCCACGTCTAGTGATCCACAAGAGACCCAGTACTTC. This rearrangement joins TRBV7-3 to TRBJ2-5; D is unclear. V dropped 10 bases and J dropped 2 bases, with 14 bases sitting between them. Germline CDR1 is SGHTA and CDR2 is FQGTGA. The CDR3 totals 13 residues. The variable domain in full, completed from reference TRBV7-3 and TRBJ2-5, reads GAGVSQTPSNKVTEKGKYVELRCDPISGHTALYWYRQSLGQGPEFLIYFQGTGAADDSGLPNDRFFAVRPEGSVSTLKIQRTERGDSAVYLCATSSDPQETQYFGPGTRLLVL.

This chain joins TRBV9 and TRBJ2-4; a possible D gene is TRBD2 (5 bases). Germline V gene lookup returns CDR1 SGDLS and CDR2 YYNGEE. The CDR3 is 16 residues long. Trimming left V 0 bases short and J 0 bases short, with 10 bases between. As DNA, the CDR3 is TGTGCCAGCAGCGTAGGGTCGGGATTAGCCAAAAACATTCAGTACTTC. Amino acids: CASSVGSGLAKNIQYF. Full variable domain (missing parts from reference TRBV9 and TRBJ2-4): DSGVTQTPKHLITATGQRVTLRCSPRSGDLSVYWYQQSLDQGLQFLIQYYNGEERAKGNILERFSAQQFPDLHSELNLSSLELGDSALYFCASSVGSGLAKNIQYFGAGTRLSVL.

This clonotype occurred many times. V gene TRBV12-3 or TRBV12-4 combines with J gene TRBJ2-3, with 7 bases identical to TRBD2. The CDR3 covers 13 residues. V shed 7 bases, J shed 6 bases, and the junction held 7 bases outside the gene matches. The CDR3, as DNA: TGTGCCAGCATCCAGCGGGGTGTGGATACGCAGTATTTT. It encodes CASIQRGVDTQYF.

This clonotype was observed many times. In DNA, the CDR3 is TGTGCCAGCAGCCCAGGGACAGGGTTCTACGAGCAGTACTTC. Its translation is CASSPGTGFYEQYF. The gene calls are TRBV3-1 and TRBJ2-7; 9 bases are shared with TRBD1. Germline V gives CDR1 LGHDT, CDR2 YNNKEL (reference sequence). CDR3 length equals 14 residues. The V and J ends lost 4 bases and 3 bases, in that order; junction bases with no gene match: 4.

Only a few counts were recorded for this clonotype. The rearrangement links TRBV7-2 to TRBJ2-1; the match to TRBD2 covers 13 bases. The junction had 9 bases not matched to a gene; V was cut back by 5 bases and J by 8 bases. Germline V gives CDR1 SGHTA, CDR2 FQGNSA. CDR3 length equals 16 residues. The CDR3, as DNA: TGTGCCAGCAGCCCGGCGACTAGCGGGAGGATCCATGAGCAGTTCTTC. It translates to CASSPATSGRIHEQFF.

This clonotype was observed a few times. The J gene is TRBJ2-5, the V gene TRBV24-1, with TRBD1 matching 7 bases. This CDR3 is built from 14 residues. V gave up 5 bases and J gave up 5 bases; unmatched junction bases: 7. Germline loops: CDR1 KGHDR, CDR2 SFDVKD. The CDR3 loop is CATSASTGKETQYF. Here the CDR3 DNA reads TGTGCCACCAGTGCTTCGACAGGGAAGGAGACCCAGTACTTC.

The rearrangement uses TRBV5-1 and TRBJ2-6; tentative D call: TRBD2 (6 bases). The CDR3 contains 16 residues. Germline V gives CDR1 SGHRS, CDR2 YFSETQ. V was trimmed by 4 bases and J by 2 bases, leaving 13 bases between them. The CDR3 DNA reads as TGCGCCAGCAGCCCCGGACCGGGGGCTGGGGCCAACGTCCTGACTTTC. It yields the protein CASSPGPGAGANVLTF.

DNA for the CDR3: TGTGCCAGCAAACCGGGACAGGGTCTCTACGAGCAGTACTTC. It codes for CASKPGQGLYEQYF. The genes are TRBV11-3 and TRBJ2-7; 9 bases map to TRBD1. The CDR3 is 14 residues long. The J segment lost 3 bases and the V segment lost 7 bases, leaving 7 bases of the junction unmatched. The germline V gene encodes CDR1 SGHNT and CDR2 YENEEA.

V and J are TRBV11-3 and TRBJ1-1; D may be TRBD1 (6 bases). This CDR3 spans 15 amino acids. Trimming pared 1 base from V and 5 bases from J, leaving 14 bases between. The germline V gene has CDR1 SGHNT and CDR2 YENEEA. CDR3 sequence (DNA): TGTGCCAGCAGCTTAGCGGGCAGGGGTGGAACTGAAGCTTTCTTT. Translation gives CASSLAGRGGTEAFF.